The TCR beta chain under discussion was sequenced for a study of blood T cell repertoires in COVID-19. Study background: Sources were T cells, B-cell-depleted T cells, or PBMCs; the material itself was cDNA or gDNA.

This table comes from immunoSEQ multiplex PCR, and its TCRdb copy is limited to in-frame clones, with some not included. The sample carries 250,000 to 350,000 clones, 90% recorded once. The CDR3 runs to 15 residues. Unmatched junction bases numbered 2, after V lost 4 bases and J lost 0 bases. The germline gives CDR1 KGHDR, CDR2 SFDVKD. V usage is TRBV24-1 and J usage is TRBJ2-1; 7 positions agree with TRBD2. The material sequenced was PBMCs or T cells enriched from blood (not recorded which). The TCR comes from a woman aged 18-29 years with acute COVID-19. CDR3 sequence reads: CATSDGGTSYNEQFF. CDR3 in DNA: TGTGCCACCAGTGACGGGGGGACCTCCTACAATGAGCAGTTCTTC.